Below, 13 T cell receptor beta chains from the same sample are listed, as sequenced in a study of cytomegalovirus exposure and HLA in healthy donors. Some clones are missing from TCRdb's copy, which holds only in-frame ones; the method was immunoSEQ multiplex PCR. Of some 87,000 clones listed, roughly 96% were seen once; the top ten hold about 1.3%. The sequencing sample was made of PBMCs. Every receptor here comes from a woman under 30 in good health and CMV-seronegative.

V and J are TRBV29-1 and TRBJ1-4; a possible D gene is TRBD1 (6 bases). V lost 3 bases, J lost 7 bases, and 21 bases lay in between. Germline V lookup: CDR1 SQVTM, CDR2 ANQGSEA. The CDR3 runs 16 residues. In nucleotides, the CDR3 is TGCAGCGTTGACGCCCCAACGGGGGGGCCGGGTGAAAAACTGTTTTTT. This translates into CSVDAPTGGPGEKLFF.

In DNA, the CDR3 is TGTGCCAGCAGACCCCGATTGGAGGGCCTCATCTACGAGCAGTACTTC. This gives the protein CASRPRLEGLIYEQYF. The rearrangement joins TRBV7-9 to TRBJ2-7; tentatively, D is TRBD2 (6 bases). Germline lookup yields CDR1 SEHNR and CDR2 FQNEAQ (reference sequence). The CDR3 consists of 16 residues. V was trimmed by 6 bases and J by 3 bases, leaving 21 bases between them.

This rearrangement joins TRBV6-6 to TRBJ2-3, with 8 positions matching TRBD2. This CDR3 is built from 15 residues. Germline V gives CDR1 MNHNY, CDR2 SVGAGI (reference sequence). The trim removed 5 bases at V and 1 base at J, leaving 5 bases unmatched. The CDR3 spells CASSRAGAGTDTQYF. CDR3 nucleotides: TGTGCCAGCAGTCGAGCGGGAGCCGGCACAGATACGCAGTATTTT.

The V call is TRBV5-1, the J call TRBJ2-7, with D maybe TRBD2 (6 bases). The germline gives CDR1 SGHRS, CDR2 YFSETQ. CDR3 length equals 16 residues. Between the trimmed V and J ends, which lost 0 bases and 0 bases, there was a span of 13 bases. The CDR3 nucleotides are TGCGCCAGCAGCTTGGGAGCGGGCCTGAGCTCCTACGAGCAGTACTTC. This encodes CASSLGAGLSSYEQYF.

The V and J genes are TRBV6-5 and TRBJ2-7, with 9 bases lining up with TRBD1. The V segment lost 0 bases and the J segment 6 bases; nucleotides outside the gene matches: 9. The CDR3 loop spans 16 amino acids. Germline CDR1 reads MNHEY; CDR2 reads SVGAGI. CDR3 nucleotide sequence: TGTGCCAGCAGTTACTCGCGAACCGGGACAGGGTCCGAGCAGTACTTC. This gives the protein CASSYSRTGTGSEQYF.

This clone was recorded once. The chain links TRBV30 to TRBJ1-1, with 8 positions matching TRBD1. Trimming removed 3 bases from V and 5 bases from J; junction bases left unmatched: 11. The V gene's germline CDR1 is GTSNPN and CDR2 SVGIG (reference sequence). This CDR3 contains 15 residues. Here the CDR3 reads CAWSRQGRDWTEAFF. In DNA, the CDR3 is TGTGCCTGGAGCAGACAGGGGAGGGATTGGACTGAAGCTTTCTTT.

The chain combines TRBV6-5 with TRBJ2-1; D is possibly TRBD2 (5 bases). V lost 0 bases and J lost 10, with 19 bases in between. CDR1 is MNHEY and CDR2 is SVGAGI in the germline V gene. The CDR3 totals 16 residues. CDR3 amino acids: CASSYSGAKPLMEQFF. The CDR3 DNA is TGTGCCAGCAGTTACTCGGGAGCGAAGCCGCTGATGGAGCAGTTCTTC.

This chain joins TRBV27 and TRBJ2-3; 8 nucleotides line up with TRBD1. The germline V gene has CDR1 MNHEY and CDR2 SMNVEV (reference sequence). Trimming at V came to 5 bases and at J to 1 base, leaving 11 bases not matched to a gene. CDR3 length equals 17 residues. The CDR3 bases are TGTGCCAGCAGTAGATTTTCAGGGGGCCCAGGCACAGATACGCAGTATTTT. It specifies CASSRFSGGPGTDTQYF.

The genes are TRBV4-2 and TRBJ1-2; maybe TRBD1 (5 bases). V lost 3 bases and J 1 base, leaving 24 bases between the germline ends. This CDR3 region has 19 residues. CDR1 is LGHNA and CDR2 is YNFKEQ in the germline V gene. CDR3 coding DNA: TGTGCCAGCAGCCAGGGCCTTTCGGTTAATCGACAGCTTAACTATGGCTACACCTTC. It is translated as CASSQGLSVNRQLNYGYTF.

This chain links TRBV29-1 with TRBJ2-3; D might be TRBD1 (6 bases). Deletions cut 5 bases from V and 2 bases from J, with 11 bases between. CDR3 size: 13 residues. Germline CDR1 and CDR2: SQVTM and ANQGSEA. The CDR3 spells CSVLQGATDTQYF. For the CDR3, the DNA is TGCAGCGTTCTACAGGGAGCCACAGATACGCAGTATTTT.

The chain is built from TRBV2 and TRBJ1-4; the match to TRBD1 covers 7 bases. J was trimmed by 4 bases and V by 10 bases; bases with no gene match: 9. The CDR3 spans 14 residues. The germline V gene encodes CDR1 SNHLY and CDR2 FYNNEI. In DNA, the CDR3 is TGTGCCATCGTACCGGGACAGATTAATGAAAAACTGTTTTTT. Translation gives CAIVPGQINEKLFF.

The rearrangement joins TRBV18 to TRBJ1-4; maybe TRBD1 (6 bases). V was clipped by 0 bases and J by 8 bases, with 16 bases between them. Germline V gene data show CDR1 as KGHSH and CDR2 as LQKENI. The CDR3 sequence is 16 residues long. The chain's CDR3 is CASSPPMGATAEKLFF. The CDR3 coding sequence is TGTGCCAGCTCACCACCGATGGGGGCGACGGCGGAAAAACTGTTTTTT.

V is TRBV6-5 and J is TRBJ1-1; D is uncertain. Trimming pared 6 bases from V and 3 bases from J, leaving 14 bases between. The CDR3 is 14 amino acids. CDR1 and CDR2 from the germline V gene are MNHEY and SVGAGI. The CDR3 spells CASSPKTAYTEAFF. DNA for the CDR3: TGTGCCAGCAGCCCCAAGACTGCCTACACTGAAGCTTTCTTT.